The 32 T cell receptor beta chains below were found in one sample sequenced in a study of CD8+CD57+ T cells in acquired aplastic anemia. Genomic DNA constituted the template upon which TCR beta VDJ and CDR3 profiling was performed. From the reads, TCRdb called clonotypes with MiXCR, one entry per CDR3 protein. The top ten clones hold 2.5% to 3% of a sample with around 160,000 distinct CDR3 sequences, around 48% of them seen once. Patients included in sequencing had previously demonstrated CD8+CD57+ cell expansion by flow cytometry. The sequencing input was sorted CD4+, CD8+, or CD8+CD57+ T cells (not recorded which) from PBMCs. The receptors stem from a human donor with aplastic anemia.

The sample holds many counts of this clonotype. This chain joins TRBV5-6 and TRBJ2-3, with D hard to call. The germline CDR1 and CDR2 sequences are SGHDT and YYEEEE. V was clipped by 0 bases and J by 4 bases, with 15 bases between them. This CDR3 is 16 amino acids long. CDR3 DNA sequence: TGTGCCAGCAGCTTGGACCCGCGTTCGCCGGCAGATACGCAGTATTTT. Its translation is CASSLDPRSPADTQYF.

This clonotype was found many times. This chain connects TRBV7-9 to TRBJ2-7; possible D gene TRBD2, 5 bases. Germline CDR1 SEHNR, CDR2 FQNEAQ (reference sequence). V was pared by 5 bases and J by 4 bases, with 9 bases between. The CDR3 extends over 12 amino acids. In DNA form, the CDR3 reads TGTGCCAGCAGCAGGACTGCATACGAGCAGTACTTC. It translates to CASSRTAYEQYF.

This rearrangement joins TRBV29-1 to TRBJ2-5; D is ambiguous. In germline, CDR1 is SQVTM, CDR2 ANQGSEA. V shed 5 bases and J shed 2 bases, with 3 bases lying between them. This CDR3 region has 10 residues. The CDR3 loop is CSVSQETQYF. Here the CDR3 DNA reads TGCAGCGTTTCTCAAGAGACCCAGTACTTC.

About this clonotype itself: One base away lies a much larger clone, so this may be a sequencing read error. CDR3 DNA sequence: TGCGCCAGCAGCGACCTGAGGGAAAACTACAATGAGCAGTTCTTC. Amino acids: CASSDLRENYNEQFF. The V gene is TRBV5-1, the J gene TRBJ2-1, with D tentatively TRBD2 (5 bases). Trimming pared 4 bases from V and 3 bases from J, leaving 14 bases between. The CDR3 is 15 amino acids. Germline CDR1 reads SGHRS; CDR2 reads YFSETQ.

The rearrangement uses TRBV2 and TRBJ2-2; D is perhaps TRBD1 (5 bases). This CDR3 contains 14 residues. CDR1 is SNHLY and CDR2 is FYNNEI in the germline V gene. V lost 3 bases to trimming and J lost 9 bases, with 14 bases between them. In nucleotides, the CDR3 is TGTGCCAGCAGTGAGGAGACAGTGGGTAGGGAGCTGTTTTTT. It specifies CASSEETVGRELFF. Supplemented by reference TRBV2 and TRBJ2-2, the full variable domain reads EPEVTQTPSHQVTQMGQEVILRCVPISNHLYFYWYRQILGQKVEFLVSFYNNEISEKSEIFDDQFSVERPDGSNFTLKIRSTKLEDSAMYFCASSEETVGRELFFGEGSRLTVL.

The chain joins TRBV20-1 to TRBJ2-3; D ambiguous. V lost 3 bases to trimming and J lost 0 bases, with 10 bases between them. CDR3 length: 14 amino acids. CDR1 DFQATT and CDR2 SNEGSKA come from the germline V gene (reference sequence). The CDR3 loop reads CSASTRSSTDTQYF. DNA for the CDR3: TGCAGTGCTAGTACTCGCTCTAGCACAGATACGCAGTATTTT.

The chain combines TRBV15 with TRBJ1-5, with D hard to call. CDR3 length equals 12 residues. Trimming took 0 bases from V and 6 from J, leaving 3 bases between them. CDR1 is LNHNV, CDR2 YYDKDF, per germline (reference sequence). In DNA form, the CDR3 reads TGTGCCACCAGCAGAGACGGTCAGCCCCAGCATTTT. It codes for CATSRDGQPQHF. The full variable domain, rest sourced from reference TRBV15 and TRBJ1-5, is DAMVIQNPRYQVTQFGKPVTLSCSQTLNHNVMYWYQQKSSQAPKLLFHYYDKDFNNEADTPDNFQSRRPNTSFCFLDIRSPGLGDTAMYLCATSRDGQPQHFGDGTRLSIL.

This sequence joins TRBV12-3 or TRBV12-4 and TRBJ2-7, with 7 bases identical to TRBD1. The CDR3 length is 17 residues. Trimming at V came to 6 bases and at J to 2 bases, leaving 16 bases not matched to a gene. Written as DNA, the CDR3 is TGTGCCAGCAGCCCGGGACAGATAATCGCGCCAACCTACGAGCAGTACTTC. Translated: CASSPGQIIAPTYEQYF.

The genes are TRBV27 and TRBJ2-7; D perhaps matches TRBD2 (5 bases). The germline V gene has CDR1 MNHEY and CDR2 SMNVEV (reference sequence). This CDR3 contains 16 residues. The V gene lost 6 bases and the J gene lost 4 bases, with 22 bases spanning the gap. The CDR3 sequence is CASSSPRRQTDYEQYF. The DNA of the CDR3 is TGTGCCAGCAGCTCCCCTAGGAGGCAGACCGATTACGAGCAGTACTTC.

This chain uses TRBV2 with TRBJ2-1; TRBD1 matches at 7 bases. This CDR3 is built from 13 residues. With V trimmed by 6 bases and J by 6 bases, 5 bases remained unmatched. CDR1 SNHLY and CDR2 FYNNEI come from the germline V gene. The CDR3: CASRRDRVNEQFF. DNA of the CDR3: TGTGCCAGCAGACGGGACAGAGTCAATGAGCAGTTCTTC.

CDR3 DNA: TGCGCCAGCAGCTTGGATGGACTAGCGGGGACCGGCAATGAGCATTTT. Translating it yields CASSLDGLAGTGNEHF. The chain combines TRBV5-1 with TRBJ1-5, with D possibly matching TRBD1 (5 bases). The V gene lost 0 bases and the J gene lost 14 bases, with 24 bases spanning the gap. The CDR3 has 16 amino acids. Germline values: CDR1 SGHRS, CDR2 YFSETQ.

This clonotype was detected many times. The chain uses TRBV19 and TRBJ1-1; the match to TRBD1 covers 10 bases. Germline CDR1 and CDR2: LNHDA and SQIVND (reference sequence). V shed 6 bases and J 4 bases; nucleotides not matched to a gene: 11. The length of the CDR3 is 16 residues. DNA of the CDR3: TGTGCCAGTAGACCGTCCGGGACAGGGGTACTCACTGAAGCTTTCTTT. Translation: CASRPSGTGVLTEAFF.

This clonotype was counted many times. This chain joins TRBV11-2 and TRBJ2-7; D possibly uses TRBD1 or TRBD2 (5 bases each). Trimming took 3 bases from V and 3 from J, leaving 21 bases between them. There are 17 residues in the CDR3. The germline gives CDR1 SGHAT, CDR2 FQNNGV. CDR3 nucleotides: TGTGCCAGCAGCTTTATTACCCCCGGGACCCACCTCTACGAGCAGTACTTC. Amino acid sequence: CASSFITPGTHLYEQYF.

In its sample, this clonotype was seen a few times. The V gene is TRBV19, the J gene TRBJ2-5; D remains ambiguous. Germline loops: CDR1 LNHDA, CDR2 SQIVND (reference sequence). CDR3 size: 15 residues. V was cut by 3 bases and J by 4 bases, with 15 bases left in between. CDR3 amino acids: CASSISSIGGETQYF. The CDR3 DNA reads TGTGCCAGTAGTATCTCGTCCATAGGTGGAGAGACCCAGTACTTC.

About this clonotype: Since a much larger clone is just one base distant, this may be a read error. V is TRBV6-1 and J is TRBJ2-5, with D possibly being TRBD2 (6 bases). This CDR3 has 13 amino acids. V was shortened by 1 base and J by 9 bases, with 12 bases between the two germline ends. CDR1 and CDR2 from the germline V gene are MNHNS and SASEGT. CDR3 residues: CASSEDRGEAQYF. The CDR3 coding sequence is TGTGCCAGCAGTGAAGACAGAGGGGAGGCCCAGTACTTC.

The chain links TRBV10-3 to TRBJ2-7, with 9 nucleotides matching TRBD1. The J segment lost 0 bases and the V segment lost 6 bases, leaving 12 bases of the junction unmatched. CDR1 is ENHRY and CDR2 is SYGVKD in the germline V gene. The CDR3 consists of 17 residues. CDR3 sequence: CAISGQGKGSTSYEQYF. Here the CDR3 DNA reads TGTGCCATCAGCGGACAGGGGAAAGGTTCCACCTCCTACGAGCAGTACTTC.

With respect to this clonotype: The junction departs from the called germline gene at one end, perhaps through a read error. J is TRBJ2-1 and V is TRBV10-3; 7 nucleotides agree with TRBD1. The CDR3 has 11 amino acids. From germline, CDR1 is ENHRY and CDR2 SYGVKD. The CDR3 loop reads CAISEGTERFF. The CDR3 DNA sequence: TGTGCCATCAGTGAGGGGACAGAGCGGTTCTTC.

The chain employs TRBV15 and TRBJ2-5; the D gene could be TRBD1 or TRBD2 (5 bases each). With 5 bases removed from V and 3 bases from J, the gap between germline ends came to 13 bases. The CDR3 sequence is 14 residues long. Germline V lookup: CDR1 LNHNV, CDR2 YYDKDF (reference sequence). The DNA for the CDR3 is TGTGCCACCAGCGGGGATTTGGGGGAAGAGACCCAGTACTTC. It codes for CATSGDLGEETQYF.

This clonotype was seen once. It may be a read error: a sequence one base away is much more abundant. This chain uses TRBV4-1 with TRBJ2-7, with 12 bases lining up with TRBD1. Germline V gives CDR1 MGHRA, CDR2 YSYEKL. The V and J ends lost 3 bases and 9 bases, in that order; junction bases with no gene match: 24. The CDR3 is made up of 20 amino acids. The CDR3, as DNA: TGCGCCAGCAGCCAGGGGGGGGCGGGACAGGGGGCCTCCTGGGTCTCCGGGCAGTACTTC. Its protein is CASSQGGAGQGASWVSGQYF.

V is TRBV19 and J is TRBJ1-2; TRBD1 matches 8 bases. The junction had 7 bases not matched to a gene; V was cut back by 3 bases and J by 4 bases. The V gene's germline CDR1 is LNHDA and CDR2 SQIVND (reference sequence). This CDR3 has 15 amino acids. The CDR3 DNA sequence: TGTGCCAGTAGTATGCAGAACAGGGGGGGCTATGGCTACACCTTC. Translated, it gives CASSMQNRGGYGYTF.

The J gene is TRBJ2-7, the V gene TRBV12-3 or TRBV12-4; D is possibly TRBD1 (6 bases). The V and J ends lost 7 bases and 1 base respectively, with 14 bases between them. CDR3 length: 14 residues. DNA for the CDR3: TGTGCCAGCACCAAGTCAGGGGTTTCCTACGAGCAGTACTTC. Translated, it gives CASTKSGVSYEQYF.

Notes on this clonotype: This may stem from a read error, because a much larger clone lies one nucleotide away. This chain connects TRBV4-1 to TRBJ1-1; D is undetermined. Deletions cut 0 bases from V and 11 bases from J, with 16 bases between. The germline CDR1 and CDR2 sequences are MGHRA and YSYEKL. This CDR3 comprises 14 residues. The CDR3 here is CASSQDPSPPVAFF. Written as DNA, the CDR3 is TGCGCCAGCAGCCAAGATCCCTCGCCCCCGGTGGCTTTCTTT.

In this sample, this clonotype turned up many times. This chain connects TRBV3-1 to TRBJ1-1, with D maybe TRBD1 (5 bases). V was pared by 2 bases and J by 7 bases, with 14 bases between. Germline values: CDR1 LGHDT, CDR2 YNNKEL (reference sequence). The CDR3 has 14 amino acids. This CDR3 reads CASSQLTGTGEAFF. The CDR3 DNA is TGTGCCAGCAGCCAACTCACCGGGACGGGTGAAGCTTTCTTT.

The rearrangement joins TRBV9 to TRBJ2-3; D perhaps matches TRBD1 (5 bases). Germline CDR1 reads SGDLS; CDR2 reads YYNGEE. V lost 5 bases and J 4 bases, leaving 14 bases between the germline ends. The CDR3 extends over 14 amino acids. The DNA for the CDR3 is TGTGCCAGCAGGGACCAAACAGGAGCAGATACGCAGTATTTT. Protein: CASRDQTGADTQYF.

A word on this clonotype: A much larger clone is a single base away; this may be a read error. V and J are TRBV5-1 and TRBJ2-3; perhaps TRBD2 as D (6 bases). The V gene's germline CDR1 is SGHRS and CDR2 YFSETQ. The CDR3 extends over 15 amino acids. The CDR3 reads CASSLFQAGTDTQSF. Here the CDR3 DNA reads TGCGCCAGCAGCTTGTTTCAGGCGGGAACAGATACGCAGTCTTTT. Based on the CDR3 plus reference TRBV5-1 and TRBJ2-3, the full variable domain is KAGVTQTPRYLIKTRGQQVTLSCSPISGHRSVSWYQQTPGQGLQFLFEYFSETQRNKGNFPGRFSGRQFSNSRSEMNVSTLELGDSALYLCASSLFQAGTDTQSFGPGTRLTVL.

This clonotype was detected many times. This chain connects TRBV12-3 or TRBV12-4 to TRBJ1-1; possible D gene TRBD1, 5 bases. The CDR3 is made up of 16 amino acids. Trimming stripped 6 bases from V and 0 bases from J, with 17 bases between. This CDR3 reads CASRHKGSTMNTEAFF. The CDR3 DNA reads TGTGCCAGCAGGCATAAGGGGTCCACCATGAACACTGAAGCTTTCTTT.

The rearrangement joins TRBV2 to TRBJ1-1; a weak D match, TRBD1 (5 bases). V was cut by 10 bases and J by 4 bases, with 22 bases left in between. This CDR3 contains 15 residues. The germline gives CDR1 SNHLY, CDR2 FYNNEI. The CDR3 loop reads CATTPKGTPCTEAFF. The CDR3 DNA sequence: TGTGCCACCACCCCCAAAGGGACGCCGTGCACTGAAGCTTTCTTT.

The rearrangement joins TRBV5-4 to TRBJ1-1, with 7 bases aligning to TRBD1. Germline-derived CDR1 and CDR2 are SGHNT and YYREEE (reference sequence). V was pared by 1 base and J by 6 bases, with 6 bases of the junction left unmatched. The CDR3 length is 14 residues. The CDR3 nucleotides read TGTGCCAGCAGCTTGTTAGGGGGCGTCTCTGAAGCTTTCTTT. Translating it yields CASSLLGGVSEAFF.

This clonotype was detected many times. V gene TRBV6-1 combines with J gene TRBJ1-5; D may be TRBD1 (5 bases). The CDR3 has 16 residues. Deletions cut 5 bases from V and 4 bases from J, with 18 bases between. Germline CDR1 reads MNHNS; CDR2 reads SASEGT. The CDR3 region has the DNA TGTGCCAGCAGTAGACAGCGGGGAGGTGAGAATCAGCCCCAGCATTTT. Protein sequence: CASSRQRGGENQPQHF.

This clonotype was found many times. V usage is TRBV19 and J usage is TRBJ1-4; D remains unclear. The germline V gene encodes CDR1 LNHDA and CDR2 SQIVND (reference sequence). CDR3 length: 16 residues. Trimming stripped 1 base from V and 0 bases from J, with 9 bases between. The CDR3 nucleotides are TGTGCCAGTAGTATAGCGGGAAGGACAACTAATGAAAAACTGTTTTTT. Protein sequence: CASSIAGRTTNEKLFF.

At least ten counts were recorded for this clonotype. The chain couples TRBV7-9 to TRBJ1-4; 7 positions match TRBD1. Germline V lookup: CDR1 SEHNR, CDR2 FQNEAQ (reference sequence). With 5 bases clipped from V and 2 bases from J, the junction kept 8 bases outside the gene matches. The CDR3 runs to 16 residues. The CDR3 region is CASSPWPGGTNEKLFF. As DNA, the CDR3 is TGTGCCAGCAGCCCATGGCCAGGGGGTACTAATGAAAAACTGTTTTTT. The variable domain in full, completed from reference TRBV7-9 and TRBJ1-4, reads DTGVSQNPRHKITKRGQNVTFRCDPISEHNRLYWYRQTLGQGPEFLTYFQNEAQLEKSRLLSDRFSAERPKGSFSTLEIQRTEQGDSAMYLCASSPWPGGTNEKLFFGSGTQLSVL.

The rearrangement joins TRBV7-4 to TRBJ1-1; no firm D call. CDR3 size: 11 residues. Per the germline V gene, CDR1 is SGHVT and CDR2 is SQSDAQ. V was shortened by 1 base and J by 8 bases, with 5 bases between the two germline ends. CDR3 loop: CASSLGMEAFF. CDR3 bases: TGTGCCAGCAGCTTAGGAATGGAAGCTTTCTTT.